What follows are 26 T cell receptor beta chains derived from one specimen sequenced in a study of T-cell reconstitution after alpha-beta-depleted transplantation in children. Unique molecular identifiers featured in how the TCRbeta library was prepared. Each CDR3 protein is one row after TCRdb ran MiXCR on the PCR reads. Altogether approximately 430,000 distinct CDR3 sequences are present, roughly 17% being singletons, with the ten largest covering 25% to 35%. The sequences come from PBMCs, mostly from graft donor cells, collected 360 days after TCRalphabeta/CD19-depleted stem cell transplant. The receptors were gathered from a boy under three years old who had a stem cell transplant for Wiskott-Aldrich syndrome, so the T cells may come from the graft donor.

This sequence joins TRBV9 and TRBJ2-7, with D tentatively TRBD1 or TRBD2 (5 bases each). CDR1 is SGDLS, CDR2 YYNGEE, per germline. Between the trimmed V and J ends, which lost 0 bases and 6 bases, there was a span of 13 bases. CDR3 length equals 14 residues. The CDR3 is CASSVGGPTLEQYF. As DNA, the CDR3 is TGTGCCAGCAGCGTAGGGGGACCTACACTCGAGCAGTACTTC. Variable domain in full (rest from reference TRBV9 and TRBJ2-7): DSGVTQTPKHLITATGQRVTLRCSPRSGDLSVYWYQQSLDQGLQFLIQYYNGEERAKGNILERFSAQQFPDLHSELNLSSLELGDSALYFCASSVGGPTLEQYFGPGTRLTVT.

This clonotype was recorded a few times. V gene TRBV5-1 combines with J gene TRBJ2-7; D is perhaps TRBD2 (7 bases). This CDR3 is built from 16 residues. Germline CDR1 reads SGHRS; CDR2 reads YFSETQ. Trimming pared 3 bases from V and 0 bases from J, leaving 16 bases between. In DNA, the CDR3 is TGCGCCAGCAGCTCAGGGAGGGGGGTTTTCTCCTACGAGCAGTACTTC. Its translation is CASSSGRGVFSYEQYF.

Only one count was recorded for this clonotype. The chain uses TRBV4-2 and TRBJ2-7; D is uncertain. V was shortened by 5 bases and J by 6 bases, with 8 bases between the two germline ends. The CDR3 has 11 residues. From germline, CDR1 is LGHNA and CDR2 YNFKEQ. CDR3 bases: TGTGCCAGCAGCACCCTGGGCGAGCAGTACTTC. Amino acid sequence: CASSTLGEQYF.

Of note for this clonotype: A much larger clone sits a single nucleotide away, making a read error possible. This chain joins TRBV29-1 and TRBJ1-2; no clear D gene. The germline CDR1 and CDR2 sequences are SQVTM and ANQGSEA. V was clipped by 1 base and J by 2 bases, with 8 bases between them. This CDR3 has 13 residues. DNA of the CDR3: TGCAGCGTTGAAGGGGTTGGGAACTATGGCTACACCTTC. This translates into CSVEGVGNYGYTF.

This clonotype came up a few times. The chain uses TRBV28 and TRBJ2-2; no firm D call. The CDR3 consists of 13 residues. Germline V gene data show CDR1 as MDHEN and CDR2 as SYDVKM. V was clipped by 10 bases and J by 7 bases, with 16 bases between them. The CDR3 sequence is CATVFRMGGELFF. The DNA for the CDR3 is TGTGCCACCGTATTCCGGATGGGCGGGGAGCTGTTTTTT.

Ten or more counts support this clonotype. The chain joins TRBV11-3 to TRBJ1-1; D unclear. CDR1 is SGHNT, CDR2 YENEEA, per germline. This CDR3 is built from 15 residues. Trimming took 2 bases from V and 1 from J, leaving 11 bases between them. The CDR3 sequence: CASSLRRSRNTEAFF. The CDR3 DNA sequence: TGTGCCAGCAGCTTACGGAGGAGCAGGAACACTGAAGCTTTCTTT.

Only a few counts were recorded for this clonotype. This chain connects TRBV20-1 to TRBJ2-7; D not certain. CDR3 length equals 11 residues. Germline V gives CDR1 DFQATT, CDR2 SNEGSKA (reference sequence). Trimming cost V 6 bases and J 3 bases, with 9 bases left between them. CDR3 nucleotide sequence: TGCAGTGCCGGACGGTACTACGAGCAGTACTTC. Residues: CSAGRYYEQYF.

The chain joins TRBV3-1 to TRBJ2-7; 8 positions agree with TRBD2. The germline gives CDR1 LGHDT, CDR2 YNNKEL (reference sequence). After removal of 4 bases from V and 6 bases from J, the junction contained 17 bases not matched to a gene. The CDR3 length is 17 residues. CDR3 amino acids: CASSPLAGGFPRAEQYF. The CDR3 DNA reads as TGTGCCAGCAGCCCCCTAGCGGGCGGGTTCCCCCGAGCCGAGCAGTACTTC.

This clonotype was picked up a small number of times. This chain joins TRBV11-2 and TRBJ1-2, with 8 bases matching TRBD1. The CDR3 has 14 amino acids. CDR1 SGHAT and CDR2 FQNNGV come from the germline V gene. The V and J ends lost 2 bases and 7 bases, in that order; junction bases with no gene match: 6. As DNA, the CDR3 is TGTGCCAGCAGCTTACCACAGGGGGTGACTGGCTACACCTTC. Residues: CASSLPQGVTGYTF. Based on the CDR3 plus reference TRBV11-2 and TRBJ1-2, the full variable domain is EAGVAQSPRYKIIEKRQSVAFWCNPISGHATLYWYQQILGQGPKLLIQFQNNGVVDDSQLPKDRFSAERLKGVDSTLKIQPAKLEDSAVYLCASSLPQGVTGYTFGSGTRLTVV.

In this sample, this clonotype turned up many times. This chain links TRBV4-3 with TRBJ2-5; D is unresolved. There are 15 residues in the CDR3. Trimming stripped 4 bases from V and 3 bases from J, with 15 bases between. Per germline, CDR1 LGHNA and CDR2 YSLEER. CDR3 DNA sequence: TGCGCCAGCAGCCTTCCCCCGCCGGCAAAAGAGACCCAGTACTTC. Translated: CASSLPPPAKETQYF.

This clonotype was counted between two and nine times. The chain joins TRBV27 to TRBJ1-6, with D possibly matching TRBD1 (5 bases). Germline V gives CDR1 MNHEY, CDR2 SMNVEV (reference sequence). Trimming cost V 2 bases and J 8 bases, with 13 bases left between them. The length of the CDR3 is 15 residues. CDR3 coding DNA: TGTGCCAGCAGTTTAGCGGGACGTAGGGATTCACCCCTCCACTTT. This codes for CASSLAGRRDSPLHF.

The chain has TRBV10-3 and TRBJ2-1; either TRBD1 or TRBD2 may supply D (6 bases each). Germline values: CDR1 ENHRY, CDR2 SYGVKD. Trimming left V 7 bases short and J 3 bases short, with 19 bases between. The CDR3 is 16 amino acids. The CDR3 loop reads CAIIGGTHKFYNEQFF. The CDR3 bases are TGTGCCATCATTGGCGGGACACACAAGTTCTACAATGAGCAGTTCTTC.

This chain uses TRBV5-1 with TRBJ1-2; D unresolved. Trimming left V 2 bases short and J 7 bases short, with 15 bases between. The CDR3 spans 14 residues. The germline V gene encodes CDR1 SGHRS and CDR2 YFSETQ. The CDR3 DNA reads TGCGCCAGCAGCTTCATAGGCCCAGCTAGTGGCTACACCTTC. Its protein product is CASSFIGPASGYTF.

CDR3 residues: CASSLWGLAPYPSSYEQYF. The DNA of the CDR3 is TGTGCCAGCAGTTTATGGGGACTAGCGCCATACCCGAGCTCCTACGAGCAGTACTTC. The V call is TRBV12-3 or TRBV12-4, the J call TRBJ2-7; TRBD2 matches at 10 bases. This CDR3 comprises 19 residues. J lost 0 bases, V lost 2 bases, and 13 bases had no gene match.

A few counts support this clonotype. The rearrangement links TRBV5-1 to TRBJ2-7; 10 bases are shared with TRBD1. The CDR3 runs 16 residues. Germline V gene lookup returns CDR1 SGHRS and CDR2 YFSETQ. The V segment lost 1 base and the J segment 3 bases; nucleotides outside the gene matches: 7. This CDR3 is CASSLSSGQGSYEQYF. In DNA, the CDR3 is TGCGCCAGCAGCTTGTCCTCGGGACAGGGGAGCTACGAGCAGTACTTC.

This clonotype was found a few times. The chain employs TRBV2 and TRBJ1-1, with D hard to call. With 2 bases removed from V and 7 bases from J, the gap between germline ends came to 14 bases. Germline V lookup: CDR1 SNHLY, CDR2 FYNNEI. This CDR3 is built from 14 residues. For the CDR3, the DNA is TGTGCCAGCAGTGAATATGGAGCGCCCGGTGAAGCTTTCTTT. It specifies CASSEYGAPGEAFF.

This chain joins TRBV6-5 and TRBJ2-5; D gene unclear. Germline V CDR1 and CDR2: MNHEY, SVGAGI. Trimming took 1 base from V and 1 from J, leaving 4 bases between them. This CDR3 is built from 13 residues. CDR3 region: CASSYWAQETQYF. The CDR3 DNA follows: TGTGCCAGCAGTTACTGGGCCCAAGAGACCCAGTACTTC.

This clonotype has a handful of counts. The rearrangement uses TRBV9 and TRBJ2-1; D perhaps matches TRBD1 (6 bases). The CDR3 runs 13 residues. V was shortened by 2 bases and J by 6 bases, with 9 bases between the two germline ends. Germline V gene sequence: CDR1 SGDLS, CDR2 YYNGEE. CDR3 protein: CASSVDRSNEQFF. CDR3 sequence (DNA): TGTGCCAGCAGCGTCGACAGGTCCAATGAGCAGTTCTTC.

The chain is built from TRBV3-1 and TRBJ2-5, with a tentative D call TRBD2 (6 bases). The germline V gene has CDR1 LGHDT and CDR2 YNNKEL (reference sequence). The CDR3 extends over 15 amino acids. Trimming shortened V by 7 bases and J by 4 bases, and 19 bases separated the two germline ends. In nucleotides, the CDR3 is TGTGCCAGCACCGACCCTCTAGCCGGGGGAGAGACCCAGTACTTC. It codes for CASTDPLAGGETQYF.

This chain joins TRBV5-1 and TRBJ2-1, with 8 positions matching TRBD1. With V trimmed by 10 bases and J by 8 bases, 11 bases remained unmatched. The CDR3 has 13 residues. CDR1 SGHRS and CDR2 YFSETQ come from the germline V gene. This CDR3 is CAGSSTGVDEQFF. DNA of the CDR3: TGCGCCGGATCCTCGACAGGGGTGGATGAGCAGTTCTTC.

This clonotype was detected a few times. The rearrangement uses TRBV29-1 and TRBJ2-1; TRBD2 matches at 10 bases. Germline CDR1 reads SQVTM; CDR2 reads ANQGSEA. The CDR3 sequence is 15 residues long. V was clipped by 7 bases and J by 4 bases; unmatched bases: 10. This chain's CDR3 is CSAPASGRIYNEQFF. CDR3 coding DNA: TGCAGCGCCCCGGCTAGCGGGAGAATTTACAATGAGCAGTTCTTC.

This clonotype was seen more than once but under ten times. The CDR3 region has the DNA TGCGCCAGCAGCCAACCAACCCGGTCCGGACTAGGGGTACCCTTAGGCTCCTACGAGCAGTACTTC. Its translation: CASSQPTRSGLGVPLGSYEQYF. This chain uses TRBV4-1 with TRBJ2-7; 7 positions match TRBD2. Germline V gene lookup returns CDR1 MGHRA and CDR2 YSYEKL. Losses at the gene ends were 2 bases for V and 0 bases for J; bases not matched to a gene: 25. The CDR3 extends over 22 amino acids.

This clonotype showed up just a few times. This chain joins TRBV9 and TRBJ2-3; no firm D call. V lost 4 bases, J lost 1 base, and 13 bases lay in between. Germline V CDR1 and CDR2: SGDLS, YYNGEE. The CDR3 consists of 15 residues. CDR3: CASSSSHTRTDTQYF. As DNA, the CDR3 is TGTGCCAGCAGCTCCTCGCATACGCGCACAGATACGCAGTATTTT.

The chain has TRBV20-1 and TRBJ2-4; no firm D call. CDR3 length equals 11 residues. V was pared by 5 bases and J by 7 bases, with 9 bases between. From germline, CDR1 is DFQATT and CDR2 SNEGSKA (reference sequence). CDR3 in amino acids: CSAPRSNIQYF. In DNA, the CDR3 is TGCAGTGCTCCACGGAGTAACATTCAGTACTTC.

This chain uses TRBV7-6 with TRBJ2-1, with D unresolved. The V end was cut by 5 bases, the J end by 10 bases, with 18 bases between. Germline values: CDR1 SGHVS, CDR2 FNYEAQ. The CDR3 contains 14 residues. The CDR3 bases are TGTGCCAGCAGCCAAAGCCGGGCCCCCGAAGAGCAGTTCTTC. Protein: CASSQSRAPEEQFF.

This clonotype was observed a handful of times. This chain joins TRBV20-1 and TRBJ1-2; D is unclear. V dropped 6 bases and J dropped 4 bases, with 12 bases sitting between them. Germline V gene lookup returns CDR1 DFQATT and CDR2 SNEGSKA (reference sequence). CDR3 size: 12 residues. CDR3 in amino acids: CSASDITYGYTF. CDR3 DNA: TGCAGTGCATCAGACATTACCTATGGCTACACCTTC.